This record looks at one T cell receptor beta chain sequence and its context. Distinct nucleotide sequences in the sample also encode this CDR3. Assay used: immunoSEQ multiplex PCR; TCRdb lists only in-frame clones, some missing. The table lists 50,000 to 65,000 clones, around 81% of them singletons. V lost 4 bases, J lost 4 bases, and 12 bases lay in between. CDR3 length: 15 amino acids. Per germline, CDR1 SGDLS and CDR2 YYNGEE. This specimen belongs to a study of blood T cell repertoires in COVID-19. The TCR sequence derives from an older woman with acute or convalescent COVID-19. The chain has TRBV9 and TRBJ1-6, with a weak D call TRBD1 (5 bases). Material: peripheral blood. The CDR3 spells CASSTGDSYNSPLHF. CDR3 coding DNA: TGTGCCAGCAGCACTGGGGACTCATATAATTCACCCCTCCACTTT.